Sequencing of this TCR beta chain was carried out in a study of blood T cell repertoires in COVID-19. Method: immunoSEQ multiplex PCR; TCRdb's copy keeps in-frame clones and lacks some. The data contain about 120,000 clones, approximately 80% of them singletons. The germline gives CDR1 SGDLS, CDR2 YYNGEE. The junction had 3 bases not matched to a gene; V was cut back by 0 bases and J by 5 bases. The CDR3 extends over 14 amino acids. This clone has just one count. The chain is built from TRBV9 and TRBJ2-5; 8 positions agree with TRBD2. The sample was peripheral blood. The source of this sequence is a woman older than 75 with acute or convalescent COVID-19. The CDR3 bases are TGTGCCAGCAGCGTAGGGACTAGCAAGGAGACCCAGTACTTC. This sequence encodes CASSVGTSKETQYF.